This TCR beta chain was observed in a study of blood T cell repertoires in COVID-19. On the study more broadly: The United States, Italy and Spain were the sources of the acute and convalescent COVID-19 samples.

The CDR3 contains 16 residues. CDR1 is SGHAT and CDR2 is FQNNGV in the germline V gene. V shed 5 bases, J shed 8 bases, and the junction held 12 bases outside the gene matches. In the original workflow: Nucleated cell counts were estimated from reference gene primer amplification. Assay used: immunoSEQ multiplex PCR; TCRdb lists only in-frame clones, some missing. That table is the source of V, J and clone size, and D and trimming were worked out from the DNA. The data contain approximately 170,000 clones, approximately 85% of them singletons. Seattle researchers signed up patients amid active infection and tracked them longitudinally.

The receptor comes from a man of 80 years or more with COVID-19, enrolled during active disease. This rearrangement joins TRBV11-2 to TRBJ1-4; 9 bases line up with TRBD1. Specimen: peripheral blood. Written as DNA, the CDR3 is TGTGCCAGCAGCCCTAGACCGGGACAGGGATTAGAAAAACTGTTTTTT. Protein product: CASSPRPGQGLEKLFF.